The clone carrying this T cell receptor (beta chain) appeared a single time. The data were obtained in a study of blood T cell repertoires in COVID-19. Study in general: Some COVID-19 samples were acute and others convalescent; all came from the United States, Italy and Spain. Sources were T cells, B-cell-depleted T cells, or PBMCs; the material itself was cDNA or gDNA.

Per the study methods: Reference gene primer amplification in the assay estimated nucleated cell counts. Sequencing was performed with immunoSEQ multiplex PCR; in TCRdb, only in-frame clones are kept and a portion is missing. D and trimming come from the DNA, and the V and J calls and clone size come from that table. The data contain more than 95,000 clones, roughly 90% of them seen just once; the ten biggest clones take up 5.5% to 7%. Input material: peripheral blood. This clonotype originated in a human donor in a cohort sampled during active COVID-19.

This CDR3 is CASSSRGIETQYF. CDR3 DNA: TGTGCCAGCAGCTCCAGGGGAATAGAGACCCAGTACTTC. The chain uses TRBV11-2 and TRBJ2-5; possible D gene TRBD1, 6 bases. The CDR3 extends over 13 amino acids. V shed 4 bases and J shed 4 bases, with 10 bases lying between them. Germline CDR1 reads SGHAT; CDR2 reads FQNNGV.